Sequencing of this T cell receptor (beta chain) was carried out in a study of breast tumors, draining lymph nodes, adjacent tissues. The lymph nodes were axillary draining lymph nodes from breast cancer patients. A single record per CDR3 protein comes from TCRdb applying MiXCR to the multiplex PCR reads. The data show about 270,000 distinct CDR3 sequences, with about 30% seen just once and about 1.2% held by the top ten. The V gene's germline CDR1 is GTSNPN and CDR2 SVGIG (reference sequence). The CDR3 covers 15 residues. The V segment lost 1 base and the J segment 8 bases; nucleotides outside the gene matches: 10.

The sequenced sample consisted of axillary lymph node tissue. V is TRBV30 and J is TRBJ2-1, with 8 nucleotides matching TRBD2. The TCR sequence derives from a female donor with breast cancer. Some clones in this sample may be carry-over from other donors' samples. CDR3 protein: CAWSAGLVSFDEQFF. CDR3 DNA: TGTGCCTGGAGTGCGGGACTAGTATCGTTCGATGAGCAGTTCTTC.